The 9 T cell receptor beta chains below come from one sample, sequenced in a study of CD8 T cells in ankylosing spondylitis (dated by TCRdb to 2016 to 2017). The library was built by means of 5' RACE. These reads were obtained on an Illumina MiSeq. TCRdb trimmed the raw reads at Q25, called clones with MiXCR and kept productive beta chains. For every CDR3 protein sequence, its rows merge into one entry that carries the most common genes and DNA. The sample data list tens of thousands of distinct CDR3 sequences, and about 15% of these were observed just once. The top ten hold 45% of the sample. The source material was blood. All receptors derive from a male donor with ankylosing spondylitis or in good health (not recorded which).

This clonotype was counted a few times. V usage is TRBV11-3 and J usage is TRBJ2-2; D is ambiguous. CDR1 and CDR2 from the germline V gene are SGHNT and YENEEA. The CDR3 is 14 residues long. V lost 4 bases, J lost 5 bases, and 11 bases lay in between. The chain's CDR3 is CASSSSTATGELFF. CDR3 bases: TGTGCCAGCAGCTCCTCGACGGCAACCGGGGAGCTGTTTTTT.

The J gene is TRBJ2-5, the V gene TRBV5-1, with a tentative D call TRBD2 (5 bases). V lost 0 bases, J lost 1 base, and 13 bases lay in between. Germline V lookup: CDR1 SGHRS, CDR2 YFSETQ. CDR3 length equals 16 residues. The CDR3 nucleotides read TGCGCCAGCAGCTTGGGGGTGGGCCTAGCCCAAGAGACCCAGTACTTC. This translates into CASSLGVGLAQETQYF.

This clonotype was found a few times. The J gene is TRBJ2-7, the V gene TRBV28; no firm D call. Germline values: CDR1 MDHEN, CDR2 SYDVKM. V lost 7 bases and J lost 3, with 1 base in between. The CDR3 contains 9 residues. CDR3 sequence: CASIYEQYF. In nucleotides, the CDR3 is TGTGCCAGCATCTACGAGCAGTACTTC.

The genes are TRBV6-5 and TRBJ2-2; D not resolved. Trimming shortened V by 4 bases and J by 2 bases, and 5 bases separated the two germline ends. Germline CDR1 MNHEY, CDR2 SVGAGI. The CDR3 is 13 residues long. CDR3 nucleotides: TGTGCCAGCAGTTGGGATAACACCGGGGAGCTGTTTTTT. It specifies CASSWDNTGELFF.

The V call is TRBV7-2, the J call TRBJ2-3; D call uncertain. V was shortened by 0 bases and J by 0 bases, with 7 bases between the two germline ends. Germline loops: CDR1 SGHTA, CDR2 FQGNSA. This CDR3 contains 15 residues. Here the CDR3 DNA reads TGTGCCAGCAGCTTAGCTGGGGATAGCACAGATACGCAGTATTTT. Protein product: CASSLAGDSTDTQYF.

This clonotype came up many times. The chain uses TRBV18 and TRBJ2-3; D possibly corresponds to TRBD2 (6 bases). The CDR3 spans 13 residues. Germline assignment: CDR1 KGHSH and CDR2 LQKENI. Trimming left V 6 bases short and J 9 bases short, with 16 bases between. CDR3 region: CASSRDPQGTQYF. The CDR3 DNA follows: TGTGCCAGCTCGCGGGACCCCCAGGGCACGCAGTATTTT.

The CDR3, as DNA: TGTGCCAGCAGCGTAGGCACCTCCGTGGGCAAACTGTTTTTT. It codes for CASSVGTSVGKLFF. The chain combines TRBV14 with TRBJ1-4; D remains ambiguous. The CDR3 is 14 amino acids. Trimming took off 5 bases at V and 11 bases at J, with 18 bases between the two ends. Germline-derived CDR1 and CDR2 are SGHDN and FVKESK.

The chain uses TRBV4-3 and TRBJ1-4, with TRBD1 as a possible D gene (6 bases). V was shortened by 3 bases and J by 0 bases, with 14 bases between the two germline ends. Germline V gene data show CDR1 as LGHNA and CDR2 as YSLEER. The CDR3 sequence is 17 residues long. CDR3 bases: TGCGCCAGCAGCCATACAGGGAATCCTGCAACTAATGAAAAACTGTTTTTT. It translates to CASSHTGNPATNEKLFF.

This clonotype has a handful of counts. This sequence joins TRBV12-3 or TRBV12-4 and TRBJ1-1; 7 bases are a match to TRBD1. The CDR3 is made up of 15 amino acids. The V gene end was trimmed by 5 bases and the J gene end by 7 bases; junction bases not matched to a gene: 13. For the CDR3, the DNA is TGTGCCAGCAGTCCCCAAAATACAGGGGTTGGTGAAGCTTTCTTT. The encoded protein is CASSPQNTGVGEAFF.